This T cell receptor beta chain is from a study of blood T cell repertoires in COVID-19. The data were produced by immunoSEQ multiplex PCR, yet TCRdb's version contains in-frame clones alone and is incomplete. The sample consists of tens of thousands of clones, roughly four fifths of them appearing once. This clone was detected a few times. Trimming left V 7 bases short and J 2 bases short, with 9 bases between. From germline, CDR1 is MNHEY and CDR2 SVGAGI. There are 13 residues in the CDR3. Input material: peripheral blood. This sequence joins TRBV6-5 and TRBJ1-3; D gene ambiguous. The clonotype comes from a woman older than 75 with active or convalescent COVID-19. In DNA form, the CDR3 reads TGTGCCAGCATTCCAGGTGCTGGAAACACCATATATTTT. Translated: CASIPGAGNTIYF.